The clone carrying this T cell receptor beta chain has only one observation. The PCR employed 60 Vbeta primers together with 13 Jbeta primers. Profiling relied on immunoSEQ multiplex PCR, and the TCRdb table lists in-frame clones only, not all of them. The sample records about 190,000 clones, about 81% being singletons. The data are from a study of cytomegalovirus exposure and HLA in healthy donors. This CDR3 has 13 amino acids. Germline-derived CDR1 and CDR2 are SGHAT and FQNNGV. The ends were cut back, 4 bases at V and 5 bases at J, with 11 bases in the middle. The clonotype comes from a man aged 25-45 years in good health and CMV-seropositive. The chain has TRBV11-2 and TRBJ2-5; a weak D match, TRBD1 (5 bases). Sequenced: PBMCs. The CDR3 sequence is CASSSRSGETQYF. The CDR3 nucleotides are TGTGCCAGCAGCTCTAGGTCAGGGGAGACCCAGTACTTC.